The rows below give T cell receptor beta chains drawn from one sample of a study of beta chain features in type 1 diabetes. The repertoire was sequenced with immunoSEQ multiplex PCR; TCRdb's copy has only in-frame clones and lacks some. The profile shows around 650,000 clones, roughly an eighth of them singletons. The source material was naive CD4+ T cells from blood. These receptors were taken from a man aged 25 to 40 with type 1 diabetes. Both conserved end residues are part of each CDR3. D genes are given only for firm matches. Rows may omit the clone size; those that give it use once, few, many or a size class.

d_gene: TRBD2; abundance: few; v_gene: TRBV11-2; len: 15; j_gene: TRBJ2-7; CDR3nt: TGTGCCAGCAGCTCCCTAGCGGGGACCTCCTACGAGCAGTACTTC; CDR3aa: CASSSLAGTSYEQYF
d_gene: TRBD2; abundance: few; v_gene: TRBV5-4; len: 15; j_gene: TRBJ2-1; CDR3nt: TGTGCCAGCAGTTTGACTAGCGGGGGGGCCGGTGAGCAGTTCTTC; CDR3aa: CASSLTSGGAGEQFF
d_gene: -; abundance: -; v_gene: TRBV30; len: 17; j_gene: TRBJ2-6; CDR3nt: TGTGCCTGGGAAAAAGTACCCGTGTCGTCCGGGGCCAACGTCCTGACTTTC; CDR3aa: CAWEKVPVSSGANVLTF
d_gene: -; abundance: few; v_gene: TRBV13; len: 13; j_gene: TRBJ1-1; CDR3nt: TGTGCCAGCAGCTTAGAACGGAACACTGAAGCTTTCTTT; CDR3aa: CASSLERNTEAFF
d_gene: TRBD1; abundance: few; v_gene: TRBV30; len: 15; j_gene: TRBJ2-7; CDR3nt: TGTGCCTGGAGTCGCCCGGGACAGCCTTCGCGGGAGCAGTACTTC; CDR3aa: CAWSRPGQPSREQYF
d_gene: TRBD1; abundance: -; v_gene: TRBV7-9; len: 17; j_gene: TRBJ2-4; CDR3nt: TGTGCCAGCAGTTCGGACAGGATAGAGCTAGCCAAAAACATTCAGTACTTC; CDR3aa: CASSSDRIELAKNIQYF
d_gene: -; abundance: few; v_gene: TRBV29-1; len: 10; j_gene: TRBJ1-2; CDR3nt: TGCAGCGGTTTACAGGATGGCTACACCTTC; CDR3aa: CSGLQDGYTF
d_gene: -; abundance: few; v_gene: TRBV7-9; len: 13; j_gene: TRBJ1-2; CDR3nt: TGTGCCAGCAGCCCGCCCAGGAAGAGGGCCGACACCTTC; CDR3aa: CASSPPRKRADTF
d_gene: -; abundance: few; v_gene: TRBV10-2; len: 12; j_gene: TRBJ1-2; CDR3nt: TGCGCCAGCAGTGAGAAGGGAGATGGCTACACCTTC; CDR3aa: CASSEKGDGYTF
d_gene: TRBD1; abundance: -; v_gene: TRBV29-1; len: 13; j_gene: TRBJ1-1; CDR3nt: TGCAGCGTCGCCGGGGACAGAAACACTGAAGCTTTCTTT; CDR3aa: CSVAGDRNTEAFF
d_gene: TRBD1; abundance: -; v_gene: TRBV6-5; len: 15; j_gene: TRBJ1-2; CDR3nt: TGTGCCAGCAGTACCCTTGGTTTAGGGGGCGGTGGCTACACCTTC; CDR3aa: CASSTLGLGGGGYTF
d_gene: TRBD2; abundance: -; v_gene: TRBV4-2; len: 15; j_gene: TRBJ2-1; CDR3nt: TGTGCCAGCAGCCAAGCCGGGACTAGCGGGGGACCGCAGTTCTTC; CDR3aa: CASSQAGTSGGPQFF
d_gene: TRBD1; abundance: -; v_gene: TRBV11-2; len: 16; j_gene: TRBJ2-5; CDR3nt: TGTGCCAGCAGCTTGAGAGCCCAGGGGGTAGGAGAGACCCAGTACTTC; CDR3aa: CASSLRAQGVGETQYF
d_gene: -; abundance: -; v_gene: TRBV15; len: 13; j_gene: TRBJ2-1; CDR3nt: TGTGCCACCAGCAGAGATATCGACAATGAGCAGTTCTTC; CDR3aa: CATSRDIDNEQFF
d_gene: -; abundance: -; v_gene: TRBV25-1; len: 14; j_gene: TRBJ1-5; CDR3nt: TGTGCCAGCAGTCCCTGGGGGGTGTATCAGCCCCAGCATTTT; CDR3aa: CASSPWGVYQPQHF
d_gene: -; abundance: few; v_gene: TRBV29-1; len: 13; j_gene: TRBJ2-7; CDR3nt: TGCAGCGTCGACGGGGCAGGCGCGTACGAGCAGTACTTC; CDR3aa: CSVDGAGAYEQYF
d_gene: -; abundance: few; v_gene: TRBV6-5; len: 13; j_gene: TRBJ2-7; CDR3nt: TGTGCCAGCAGTTACCCTAACGGATACGAGCAGTACTTC; CDR3aa: CASSYPNGYEQYF
d_gene: -; abundance: few; v_gene: TRBV19; len: 15; j_gene: TRBJ2-6; CDR3nt: TGTGCCAGTATCGAACTTTCAGCTGGGGCCAACGTCCTGACTTTC; CDR3aa: CASIELSAGANVLTF
d_gene: -; abundance: few; v_gene: TRBV7-9; len: 14; j_gene: TRBJ1-3; CDR3nt: TGTGCCAGCAGCTACGGGACGGCTGGAAACACCATATATTTT; CDR3aa: CASSYGTAGNTIYF
d_gene: -; abundance: few; v_gene: TRBV5-1; len: 15; j_gene: TRBJ2-2; CDR3nt: TGCGCCAGCAGCTCGACGGGGGCGAACACCGGGGAGCTGTTTTTT; CDR3aa: CASSSTGANTGELFF
d_gene: -; abundance: -; v_gene: TRBV7-7; len: 16; j_gene: TRBJ1-1; CDR3nt: TGTGCTAGCAGCTTAGATACTCAACCTCTGAACACTGAAGCTTTCTTT; CDR3aa: CASSLDTQPLNTEAFF
d_gene: -; abundance: -; v_gene: TRBV27; len: 15; j_gene: TRBJ2-7; CDR3nt: TGTGCCAGCAGGTGGAGAGGTCAACGTTACTACGAGCAGTACTTC; CDR3aa: CASRWRGQRYYEQYF
d_gene: -; abundance: -; v_gene: TRBV6-6; len: 16; j_gene: TRBJ1-5; CDR3nt: TGTGCCAGCAGTTACTCGACGCTATCTGGGGATCAGCCCCAGCATTTT; CDR3aa: CASSYSTLSGDQPQHF
d_gene: TRBD1; abundance: few; v_gene: TRBV5-1; len: 15; j_gene: TRBJ1-2; CDR3nt: TGCGCCAGCAGCTTAGAGAACAGGGGTTCGGGAGGCTACACCTTC; CDR3aa: CASSLENRGSGGYTF
d_gene: TRBD1; abundance: -; v_gene: TRBV6-5; len: 15; j_gene: TRBJ1-5; CDR3nt: TGTGCCAGCAGTTACACGGGACAGCTCAATCAGCCCCAGCATTTT; CDR3aa: CASSYTGQLNQPQHF
d_gene: TRBD1; abundance: few; v_gene: TRBV5-1; len: 14; j_gene: TRBJ1-4; CDR3nt: TGCGCCAGCAGTCAAGGACAGGCAAATGAAAAACTGTTTTTT; CDR3aa: CASSQGQANEKLFF
d_gene: TRBD1; abundance: many; v_gene: TRBV19; len: 14; j_gene: TRBJ1-5; CDR3nt: TGTGCCAGTAGTACTACCCGGACAGGTCAGCCCCAGCATTTT; CDR3aa: CASSTTRTGQPQHF
d_gene: -; abundance: few; v_gene: TRBV4-3; len: 13; j_gene: TRBJ2-2; CDR3nt: TGCGCCAGCAGCCCTCAGATGGCCGGGGAGCTGTTTTTT; CDR3aa: CASSPQMAGELFF